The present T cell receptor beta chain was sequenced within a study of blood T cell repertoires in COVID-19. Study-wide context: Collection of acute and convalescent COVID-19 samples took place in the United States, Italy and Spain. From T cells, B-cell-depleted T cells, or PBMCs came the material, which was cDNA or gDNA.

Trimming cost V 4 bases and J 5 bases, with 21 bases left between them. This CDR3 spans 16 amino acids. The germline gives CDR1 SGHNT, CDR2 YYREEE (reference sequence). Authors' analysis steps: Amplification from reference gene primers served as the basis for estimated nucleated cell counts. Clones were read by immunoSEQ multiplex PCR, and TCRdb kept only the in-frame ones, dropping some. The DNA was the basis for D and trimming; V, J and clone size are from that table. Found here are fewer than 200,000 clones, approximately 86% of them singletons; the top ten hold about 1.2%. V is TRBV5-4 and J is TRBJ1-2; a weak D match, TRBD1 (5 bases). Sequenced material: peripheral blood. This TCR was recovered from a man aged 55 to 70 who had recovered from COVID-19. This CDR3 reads CASSGEGQETFYGYTF. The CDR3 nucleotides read TGTGCCAGCAGCGGGGAGGGGCAGGAAACCTTTTATGGCTACACCTTC. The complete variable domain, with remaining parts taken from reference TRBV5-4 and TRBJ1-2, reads ETGVTQSPTHLIKTRGQQVTLRCSSQSGHNTVSWYQQALGQGPQFIFQYYREEENGRGNFPPRFSGLQFPNYSSELNVNALELDDSALYLCASSGEGQETFYGYTFGSGTRLTVV.